The sequence of this TCR beta chain was determined in a study of cytomegalovirus exposure and HLA in healthy donors. General study findings and limits: Presence/absence analyses supposed approximately even sequencing depth among donors. In a later analysis, the majority of CMV-associated beta chains seemingly showed HLA restriction. A prior analysis recorded that most TCR beta V segments were productive about 87% or about 30% of the time.

Germline-derived CDR1 and CDR2 are SGHDT and YYEEEE. The CDR3 covers 17 residues. V shed 4 bases and J shed 2 bases, with 19 bases lying between them. Researchers ran the PCR with 60 Vbeta and 13 Jbeta primers. Sequencing used immunoSEQ multiplex PCR; TCRdb keeps in-frame clones, though not all of them. This sample contains over 100,000 clones. Details on this clone: Its specificity is unknown.

Among the donors, all were healthy bone marrow donors. The sequencing sample was made of PBMCs. The receptor comes from a man aged 25-45 years in good health and CMV-seronegative. The rearrangement joins TRBV5-6 to TRBJ1-5, with a possible D match to TRBD1 (5 bases). The DNA of the CDR3 is TGTGCCAGCAGCCTGGAGGCGGGGCGCGGTGGCAATCAGCCCCAGCATTTT. As protein: CASSLEAGRGGNQPQHF.